The rows below give T cell receptor beta chains drawn from one sample of a study of cytomegalovirus exposure and HLA in healthy donors. Assay used: immunoSEQ multiplex PCR; TCRdb lists only in-frame clones, some missing. The sample carries around 150,000 clones, 70% to 80% recorded once. Sequenced: PBMCs. The origin of the receptors is a man between 40 and 49 years old in good health and CMV-seropositive. Each CDR3 is given with its conserved first and last residue.

v_call cdr3_aa
TRBV7-3 CASSSPGQGLGVSYNEQFF
TRBV5-1 CASSLRRVSYEQYF
TRBV5-4 CASSLDRFNGYTF
TRBV27 CASSLERYSYEQYF
TRBV7-9 CSSSLVRGSYNSPLHF
TRBV15 CATSRGQGARGKLFF
TRBV11-3 CASSRGGGSYEQYF
TRBV4-1 CASSRNVDRGYEQYF
TRBV2 CASSAEKISEAFF
TRBV9 CASSSERTAGANVLTF
TRBV18 CASSPPGSGRRINEQFF
TRBV5-4 CASSFSHRSYTF
TRBV5-1 CASSPGEFSYNEQFF
TRBV9 CASSGTTGRTEAFF
TRBV18 CASSPGRSYNSPLHF
TRBV11-3 CASSLGRQSFTDTQYF
TRBV19 CASSETGTENEKLFF
TRBV27 CASSSDYSYEQYF
TRBV14 CASSQGGGYGYTF
TRBV27 CASSLSGRNSAYEQYF
TRBV5-4 CASSPDSYNEKLFF
TRBV2 CASSDQGFSYEQYF
TRBV6-1 CASRGTGVTGELFF
TRBV6-1 CASSDTATGELFF
TRBV11-2 CASSFRISGEDTQYF
TRBV27 CASSLTGLETQYF
TRBV5-4 CASSIRDRGGNGYTF
TRBV18 CASSTSGANSGNTIYF
TRBV9 CASSITGTSGTEQYF
TRBV18 CASSPPVGGSYNEQFF
TRBV7-9 CASSLEYSFGYTF
TRBV27 CASSAGTWAEKLFF
TRBV9 CASSVATALAGKNTEAFF
TRBV6-1 CASSSAYPGAGELFF
TRBV5-1 CASSFSTDSYEQYF
TRBV7-9 CASSPTRTSGSGEQYF